These 9 T cell receptor beta chains share one sample of origin, sequenced in a study of T cell changes during pregnancy in multiple sclerosis. The method was immunoSEQ multiplex PCR; TCRdb's version includes in-frame clones alone and lacks a portion of them. Counted here are 80,000 to 100,000 clones, around 92% occurring once; the ten biggest clones make up roughly 2.7%. The starting material was peripheral blood, obtained in the first trimester of pregnancy. Receptors were obtained from a female donor with multiple sclerosis, enrolled in a pregnancy study.

V is TRBV6-5 and J is TRBJ2-7, with D tentatively TRBD2 (5 bases). The CDR3 runs 14 residues. Trimming shortened V by 8 bases and J by 7 bases, and 21 bases separated the two germline ends. Germline V gene lookup returns CDR1 MNHEY and CDR2 SVGAGI. Here the CDR3 reads CASLPTRNSGEQYF. The CDR3 DNA follows: TGTGCCAGCTTACCCACCCGTAATTCGGGGGAGCAGTACTTC.

The chain employs TRBV14 and TRBJ2-7; 8 bases are a match to TRBD1. V was pared by 2 bases and J by 2 bases, with 2 bases of the junction left unmatched. CDR1 is SGHDN, CDR2 FVKESK, per germline. This CDR3 region has 14 residues. The CDR3 spells CASSQLGQAYEQYF. CDR3 nucleotides: TGTGCCAGCAGCCAATTGGGACAGGCCTACGAGCAGTACTTC. The full variable domain, in which reference TRBV14 and TRBJ2-7 provide the parts outside the CDR3, is EAGVTQFPSHSVIEKGQTVTLRCDPISGHDNLYWYRRVMGKEIKFLLHFVKESKQDESGMPNNRFLAERTGGTYSTLKVQPAELEDSGVYFCASSQLGQAYEQYFGPGTRLTVT.

The rearrangement links TRBV6-4 to TRBJ2-1, with D maybe TRBD1 (6 bases). This CDR3 spans 14 amino acids. From germline, CDR1 is MRHNA and CDR2 SNTAGT. The V end lost 6 bases, the J end lost 10 bases, and 19 bases lay between the germline ends. The CDR3 reads CASSPQPGQGEQFF. In nucleotides, the CDR3 is TGTGCCAGCAGCCCCCAGCCGGGACAAGGAGAGCAGTTCTTC.

This clone has just a few counts. V and J are TRBV7-8 and TRBJ2-6, with 9 bases lining up with TRBD1. The CDR3 extends over 17 amino acids. Germline V gene data show CDR1 as SGHVS and CDR2 as FQNEAQ. Germline trimming cut 0 bases from V and 1 base from J; bases unmatched to any gene: 1. CDR3: CASSLAGQGSGANVLTF. The CDR3 DNA reads as TGTGCCAGCAGCTTAGCTGGACAGGGGTCTGGGGCCAACGTCCTGACTTTC.

The rearrangement uses TRBV10-3 and TRBJ2-2; tentative D call: TRBD2 (6 bases). Germline-derived CDR1 and CDR2 are ENHRY and SYGVKD. V shed 10 bases and J shed 6 bases, with 21 bases lying between them. The CDR3 spans 15 residues. The CDR3 DNA sequence: TGTGCCAGCCGGGAGAACCCCATTTTGGCCGGGGAGCTGTTTTTT. As protein: CASRENPILAGELFF.

The chain couples TRBV5-6 to TRBJ2-7, with 9 bases matching TRBD1. Germline V gives CDR1 SGHDT, CDR2 YYEEEE. There are 16 residues in the CDR3. The J segment lost 5 bases and the V segment lost 0 bases, leaving 9 bases of the junction unmatched. The CDR3 nucleotides read TGTGCCAGCAGCTTGGTAGGGGACAGGGCCCGGGACGAGCAGTACTTC. Translation: CASSLVGDRARDEQYF.

The J gene is TRBJ2-1, the V gene TRBV7-8, with a weak D call TRBD1 (6 bases). Looked up from germline, CDR1 is SGHVS and CDR2 is FQNEAQ. The CDR3 extends over 14 amino acids. V lost 6 bases and J 5 bases, leaving 14 bases between the germline ends. As DNA, the CDR3 is TGTGCCAGCAGTCCCCGGGACAAAAACAATGAGCAGTTCTTC. It specifies CASSPRDKNNEQFF.

The chain uses TRBV30 and TRBJ2-1; D possibly corresponds to TRBD2 (7 bases). Germline V gene data show CDR1 as GTSNPN and CDR2 as SVGIG (reference sequence). V was shortened by 0 bases and J by 11 bases, with 14 bases between the two germline ends. The CDR3 runs to 13 residues. The CDR3 sequence: CAWSVRGASQQFF. In DNA form, the CDR3 reads TGTGCCTGGAGTGTACGGGGGGCTAGCCAGCAGTTCTTC.

The chain uses TRBV28 and TRBJ2-1, with a possible D match to TRBD1 (5 bases). V lost 3 bases and J lost 6, with 18 bases in between. CDR1 and CDR2 (germline): MDHEN, SYDVKM. This CDR3 comprises 16 residues. Here the CDR3 reads CASSFAPQGALNEQFF. The DNA of the CDR3 is TGTGCCAGCAGTTTCGCCCCCCAGGGCGCGCTCAATGAGCAGTTCTTC.